These T cell receptor beta chains were read from a single sample in a study of identical twins. TCRdb processed the 5' RACE reads anew with MiXCR; each CDR3 protein has one entry. The sample has under 800,000 distinct CDR3 sequences, about 20% seen once. This same sample was also taken into another study, of T cells expressing NK-cell markers.

Sequences were obtained from PBMCs. These receptors were taken from a woman aged 18-29 years in good health. The CDR3 runs from the conserved cysteine through the conserved F or W. D genes are given only for firm matches. Size tells how often a clone was seen (once, few, many) or the class of an expanded clone, and some rows leave it out.

v_call,j_call,clone_size,d_call,cdr3_aa,cdr3_nt
TRBV7-2,TRBJ2-3,few,-,CASSIQGRGTDTQYF,TGTGCCAGCTCTATCCAGGGTCGGGGCACAGATACGCAGTATTTT
TRBV29-1,TRBJ2-7,-,-,CSARGDSYYEQYF,TGCAGCGCTAGGGGCGACAGCTACTACGAGCAGTACTTC
TRBV4-2,TRBJ2-7,-,-,CASSNRDGDYEQYF,TGTGCCAGCAGCAACCGGGACGGGGACTACGAGCAGTACTTC
TRBV7-8,TRBJ1-5,many,-,CASSLGTSNSNQPQHF,TGTGCCAGCAGCTTAGGGACGAGTAATAGCAATCAGCCCCAGCATTTT
TRBV5-1,TRBJ2-7,-,TRBD1,CASSRLVGQGVNEQYF,TGCGCCAGCAGCCGCCTTGTTGGACAGGGGGTCAACGAGCAGTACTTC
TRBV6-1,TRBJ2-3,many,-,CASSEVAEDTDTQYF,TGTGCCAGCAGTGAAGTAGCGGAGGACACAGATACGCAGTATTTT
TRBV15,TRBJ2-1,-,TRBD2,CATSRPGLAAYNEQFF,TGTGCCACCAGCAGGCCGGGACTAGCGGCATACAATGAGCAGTTCTTC
TRBV6-5,TRBJ1-1,-,-,CASRYRGQLNTEAFF,TGTGCCAGCAGGTACAGAGGTCAGCTAAACACTGAAGCTTTCTTT
TRBV12-3/TRBV12-4,TRBJ2-1,-,-,CASSFEGSYNEQFF,TGTGCCAGCAGTTTCGAAGGATCCTACAATGAGCAGTTCTTC
TRBV18,TRBJ2-5,-,TRBD1,CASSPGDRALQETQYF,TGTGCCAGCTCACCAGGGGACAGGGCCCTCCAAGAGACCCAGTACTTC
TRBV29-1,TRBJ2-5,few,TRBD1,CSVVQGARETQYF,TGCAGCGTAGTACAGGGGGCTCGAGAGACCCAGTACTTC
TRBV20-1,TRBJ1-2,few,TRBD1,CSTRQGSYGYTF,TGCAGTACGAGACAGGGAAGCTATGGCTACACCTTC
TRBV5-1,TRBJ2-1,-,TRBD2,CASSLGLVSGEQFF,TGCGCCAGCAGCCTGGGACTAGTCTCTGGTGAGCAGTTCTTC